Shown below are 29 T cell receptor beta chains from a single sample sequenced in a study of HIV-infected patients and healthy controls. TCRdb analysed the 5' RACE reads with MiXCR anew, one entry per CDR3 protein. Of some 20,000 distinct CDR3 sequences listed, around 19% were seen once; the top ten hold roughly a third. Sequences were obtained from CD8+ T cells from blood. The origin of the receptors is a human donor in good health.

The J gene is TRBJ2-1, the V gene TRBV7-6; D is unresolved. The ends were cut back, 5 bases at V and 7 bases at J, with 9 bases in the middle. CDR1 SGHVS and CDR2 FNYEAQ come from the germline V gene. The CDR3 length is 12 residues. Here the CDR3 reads CASSPSRNEQFF. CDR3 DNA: TGTGCCAGCAGCCCCTCTAGGAATGAGCAGTTCTTC.

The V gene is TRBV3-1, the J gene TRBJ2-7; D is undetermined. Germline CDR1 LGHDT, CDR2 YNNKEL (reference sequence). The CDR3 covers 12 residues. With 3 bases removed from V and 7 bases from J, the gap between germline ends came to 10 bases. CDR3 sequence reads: CASSQLPWEQYF. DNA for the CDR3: TGTGCCAGCAGCCAGTTGCCGTGGGAGCAGTACTTC.

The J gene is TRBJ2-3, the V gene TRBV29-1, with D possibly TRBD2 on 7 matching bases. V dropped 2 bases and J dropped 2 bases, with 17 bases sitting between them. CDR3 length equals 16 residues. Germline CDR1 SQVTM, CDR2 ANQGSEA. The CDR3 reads CSVEIGGGGTTDTQYF. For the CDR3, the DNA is TGCAGCGTTGAAATCGGGGGCGGGGGAACCACAGATACGCAGTATTTT.

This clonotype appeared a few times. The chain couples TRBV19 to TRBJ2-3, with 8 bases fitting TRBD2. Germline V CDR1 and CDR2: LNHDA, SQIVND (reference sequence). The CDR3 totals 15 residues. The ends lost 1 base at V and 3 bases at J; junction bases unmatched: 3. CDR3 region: CASSIGGTSTDTQYF. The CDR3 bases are TGTGCCAGTAGTATAGGGGGGACTAGTACAGATACGCAGTATTTT. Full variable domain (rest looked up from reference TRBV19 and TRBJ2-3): DGGITQSPKYLFRKEGQNVTLSCEQNLNHDAMYWYRQDPGQGLRLIYYSQIVNDFQKGDIAEGYSVSREKKESFPLTVTSAQKNPTAFYLCASSIGGTSTDTQYFGPGTRLTVL.

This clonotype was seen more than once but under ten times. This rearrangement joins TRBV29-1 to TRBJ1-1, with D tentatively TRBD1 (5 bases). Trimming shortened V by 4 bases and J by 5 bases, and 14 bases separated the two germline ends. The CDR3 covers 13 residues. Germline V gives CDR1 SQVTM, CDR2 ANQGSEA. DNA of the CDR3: TGCAGCGTTGTTAGCAGTGGGGCGACTGAAGCTTTCTTT. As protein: CSVVSSGATEAFF.

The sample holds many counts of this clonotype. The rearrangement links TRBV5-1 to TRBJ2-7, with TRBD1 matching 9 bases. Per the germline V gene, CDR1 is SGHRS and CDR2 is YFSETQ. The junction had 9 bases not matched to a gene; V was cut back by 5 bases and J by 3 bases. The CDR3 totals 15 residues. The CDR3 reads CASSLTGQGSYEQYF. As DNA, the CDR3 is TGCGCCAGCAGTTTGACGGGACAGGGTAGCTACGAGCAGTACTTC.

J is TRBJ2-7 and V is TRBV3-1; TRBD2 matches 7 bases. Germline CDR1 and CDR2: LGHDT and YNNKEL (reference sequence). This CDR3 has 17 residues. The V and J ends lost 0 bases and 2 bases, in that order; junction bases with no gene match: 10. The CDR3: CASSQEFRRELPYEQYF. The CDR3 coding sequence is TGTGCCAGCAGCCAAGAGTTCCGGCGGGAGCTCCCCTACGAGCAGTACTTC.

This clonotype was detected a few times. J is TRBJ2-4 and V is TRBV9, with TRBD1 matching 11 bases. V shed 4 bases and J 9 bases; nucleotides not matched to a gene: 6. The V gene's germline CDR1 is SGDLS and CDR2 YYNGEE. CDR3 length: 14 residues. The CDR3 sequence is CASSTGQGAAIQYF. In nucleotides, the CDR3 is TGTGCCAGCAGCACAGGACAGGGGGCAGCCATTCAGTACTTC. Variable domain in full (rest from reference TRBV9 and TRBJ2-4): DSGVTQTPKHLITATGQRVTLRCSPRSGDLSVYWYQQSLDQGLQFLIQYYNGEERAKGNILERFSAQQFPDLHSELNLSSLELGDSALYFCASSTGQGAAIQYFGAGTRLSVL.

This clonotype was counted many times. CDR3 DNA: TGCAGCGCTTCGACAGGGTTAGAGACCCAGTACTTC. Translating it yields CSASTGLETQYF. The chain couples TRBV29-1 to TRBJ2-5; 7 bases are shared with TRBD1. With 7 bases clipped from V and 4 bases from J, the junction kept 6 bases outside the gene matches. CDR1 SQVTM and CDR2 ANQGSEA come from the germline V gene. The CDR3 has 12 residues.

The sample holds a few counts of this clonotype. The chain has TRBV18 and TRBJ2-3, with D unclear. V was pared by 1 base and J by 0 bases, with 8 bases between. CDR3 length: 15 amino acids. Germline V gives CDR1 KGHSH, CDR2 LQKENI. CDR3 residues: CASSPLRVSTDTQYF. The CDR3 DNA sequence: TGTGCCAGCTCACCACTCCGGGTTAGCACAGATACGCAGTATTTT.

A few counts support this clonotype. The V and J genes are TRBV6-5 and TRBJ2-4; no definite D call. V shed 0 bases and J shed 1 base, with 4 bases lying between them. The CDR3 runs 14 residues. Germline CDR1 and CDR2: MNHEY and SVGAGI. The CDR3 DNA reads TGTGCCAGCAGTTACTCGTCGGCCAAAAACATTCAGTACTTC. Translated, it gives CASSYSSAKNIQYF.

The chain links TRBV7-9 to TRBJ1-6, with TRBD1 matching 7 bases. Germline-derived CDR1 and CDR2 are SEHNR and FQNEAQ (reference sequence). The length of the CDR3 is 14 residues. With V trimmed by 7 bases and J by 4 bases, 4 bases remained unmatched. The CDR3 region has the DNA TGTGCCAGCATCGGACAGGCTTATAATTCACCCCTCCACTTT. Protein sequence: CASIGQAYNSPLHF.

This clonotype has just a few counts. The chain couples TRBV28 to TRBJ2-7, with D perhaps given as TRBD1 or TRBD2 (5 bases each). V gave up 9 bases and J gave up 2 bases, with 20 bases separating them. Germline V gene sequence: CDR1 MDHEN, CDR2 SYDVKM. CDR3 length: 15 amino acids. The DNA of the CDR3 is TGTGCCAGTACCCTTTCGAGGGGATTCGCCTACGAGCAGTACTTC. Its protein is CASTLSRGFAYEQYF.

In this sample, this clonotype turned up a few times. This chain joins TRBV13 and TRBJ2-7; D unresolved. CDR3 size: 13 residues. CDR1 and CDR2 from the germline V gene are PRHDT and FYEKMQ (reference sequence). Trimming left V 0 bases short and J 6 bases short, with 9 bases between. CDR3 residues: CASSLGRAPEQYF. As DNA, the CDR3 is TGTGCCAGCAGCTTAGGTAGGGCGCCCGAGCAGTACTTC.

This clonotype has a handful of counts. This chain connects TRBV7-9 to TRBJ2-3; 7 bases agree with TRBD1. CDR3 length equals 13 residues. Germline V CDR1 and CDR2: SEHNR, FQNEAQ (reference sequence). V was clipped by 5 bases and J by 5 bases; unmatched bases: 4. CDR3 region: CASSPTGQDTQYF. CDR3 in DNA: TGTGCCAGCAGCCCGACAGGGCAAGATACGCAGTATTTT.

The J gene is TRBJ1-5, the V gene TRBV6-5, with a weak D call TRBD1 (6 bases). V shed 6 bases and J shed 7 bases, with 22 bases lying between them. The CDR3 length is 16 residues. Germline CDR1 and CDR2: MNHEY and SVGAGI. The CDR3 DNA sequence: TGTGCCAGCAGCCCAGTGGACAGCCCCGGGGGGCAGCCCCAGCATTTT. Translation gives CASSPVDSPGGQPQHF.

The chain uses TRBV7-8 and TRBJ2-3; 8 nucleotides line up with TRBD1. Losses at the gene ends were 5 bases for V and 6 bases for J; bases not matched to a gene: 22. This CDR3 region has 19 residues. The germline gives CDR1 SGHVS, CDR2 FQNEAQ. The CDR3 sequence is CASSARFTQRQGISDTQYF. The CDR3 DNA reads TGTGCCAGCAGCGCCCGATTTACCCAACGACAGGGGATATCGGATACGCAGTATTTT.

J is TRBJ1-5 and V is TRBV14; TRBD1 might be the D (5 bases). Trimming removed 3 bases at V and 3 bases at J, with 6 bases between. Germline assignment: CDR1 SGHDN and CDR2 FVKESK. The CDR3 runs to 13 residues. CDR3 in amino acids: CASSQTVNQPQHF. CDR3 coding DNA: TGTGCCAGCAGCCAGACAGTCAATCAGCCCCAGCATTTT.

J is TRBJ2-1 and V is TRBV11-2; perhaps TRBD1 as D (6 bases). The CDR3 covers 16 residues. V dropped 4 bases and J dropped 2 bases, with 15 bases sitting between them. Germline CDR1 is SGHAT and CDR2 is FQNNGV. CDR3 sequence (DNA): TGTGCCAGCAGCTACAACCGGGACAAAACCTACAATGAGCAGTTCTTC. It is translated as CASSYNRDKTYNEQFF.

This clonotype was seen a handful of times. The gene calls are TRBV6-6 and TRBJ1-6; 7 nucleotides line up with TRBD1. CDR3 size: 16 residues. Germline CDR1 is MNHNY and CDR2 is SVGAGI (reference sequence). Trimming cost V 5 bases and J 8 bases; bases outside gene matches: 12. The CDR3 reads CASSVVRGRNDSPLHF. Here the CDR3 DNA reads TGTGCCAGCAGTGTCGTTAGGGGGCGGAACGATTCACCCCTCCACTTT.

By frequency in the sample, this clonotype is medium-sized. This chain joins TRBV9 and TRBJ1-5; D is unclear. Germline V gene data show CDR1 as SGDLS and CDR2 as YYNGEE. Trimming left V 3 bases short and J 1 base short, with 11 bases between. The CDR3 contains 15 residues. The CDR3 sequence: CASSAGLGSNQPQHF. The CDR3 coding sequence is TGTGCCAGCAGCGCCGGACTGGGAAGCAATCAGCCCCAGCATTTT. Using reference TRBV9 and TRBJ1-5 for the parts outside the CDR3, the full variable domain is DSGVTQTPKHLITATGQRVTLRCSPRSGDLSVYWYQQSLDQGLQFLIQYYNGEERAKGNILERFSAQQFPDLHSELNLSSLELGDSALYFCASSAGLGSNQPQHFGDGTRLSIL.

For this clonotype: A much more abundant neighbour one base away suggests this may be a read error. The CDR3 region has the DNA TGTGGCAGCAGAGGACAGGCCACCTACGAGCAGTACTTC. Translating gives CGSRGQATYEQYF. The chain is built from TRBV13 and TRBJ2-7; TRBD1 matches at 7 bases. Germline loops: CDR1 PRHDT, CDR2 FYEKMQ (reference sequence). CDR3 length: 13 amino acids.

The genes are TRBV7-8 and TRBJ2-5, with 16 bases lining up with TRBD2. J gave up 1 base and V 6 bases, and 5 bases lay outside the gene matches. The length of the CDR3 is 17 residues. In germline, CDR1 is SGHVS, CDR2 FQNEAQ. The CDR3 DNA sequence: TGTGCCAGCAGTGCGGGACTAGCGGGGGGGGGCCAAGAGACCCAGTACTTC. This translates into CASSAGLAGGGQETQYF. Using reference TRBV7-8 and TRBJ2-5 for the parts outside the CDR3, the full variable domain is GAGVSQSPRYKVAKRGQDVALRCDPISGHVSLFWYQQALGQGPEFLTYFQNEAQLDKSGLPSDRFFAERPEGSVSTLKIQRTQQEDSAVYLCASSAGLAGGGQETQYFGPGTRLLVL.

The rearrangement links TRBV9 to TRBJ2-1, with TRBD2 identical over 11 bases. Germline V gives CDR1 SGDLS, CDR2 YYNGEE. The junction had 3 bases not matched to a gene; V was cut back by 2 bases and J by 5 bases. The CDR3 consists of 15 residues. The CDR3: CASSVGTSGNNEQFF. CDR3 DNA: TGTGCCAGCAGCGTCGGGACTAGCGGTAACAATGAGCAGTTCTTC.

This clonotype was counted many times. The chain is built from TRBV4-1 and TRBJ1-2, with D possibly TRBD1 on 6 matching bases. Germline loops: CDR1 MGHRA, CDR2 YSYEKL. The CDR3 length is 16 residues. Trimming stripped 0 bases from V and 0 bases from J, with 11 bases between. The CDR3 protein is CASSQDPGGPNYGYTF. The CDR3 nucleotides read TGCGCCAGCAGCCAAGACCCGGGGGGCCCTAACTATGGCTACACCTTC.

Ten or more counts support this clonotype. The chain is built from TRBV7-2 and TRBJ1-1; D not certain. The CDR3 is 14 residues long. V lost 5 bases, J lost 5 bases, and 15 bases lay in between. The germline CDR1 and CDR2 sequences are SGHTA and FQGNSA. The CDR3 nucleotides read TGTGCCAGCAGCCCCGAGTGGGGTTGGACTGAAGCTTTCTTT. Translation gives CASSPEWGWTEAFF.

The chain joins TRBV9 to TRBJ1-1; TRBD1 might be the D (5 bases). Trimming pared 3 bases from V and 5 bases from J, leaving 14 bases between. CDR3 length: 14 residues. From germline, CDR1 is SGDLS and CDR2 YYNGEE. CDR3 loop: CASSAPGKRTEAFF. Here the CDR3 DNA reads TGTGCCAGCAGCGCCCCAGGGAAGAGAACTGAAGCTTTCTTT.

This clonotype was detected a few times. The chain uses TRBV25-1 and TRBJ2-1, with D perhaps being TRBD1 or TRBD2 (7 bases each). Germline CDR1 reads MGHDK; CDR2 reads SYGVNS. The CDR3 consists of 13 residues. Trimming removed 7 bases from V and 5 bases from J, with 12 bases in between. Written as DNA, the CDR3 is TGTGCCAGCACCCCAGGGGGGGACAATGAGCAGTTCTTC. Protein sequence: CASTPGGDNEQFF.

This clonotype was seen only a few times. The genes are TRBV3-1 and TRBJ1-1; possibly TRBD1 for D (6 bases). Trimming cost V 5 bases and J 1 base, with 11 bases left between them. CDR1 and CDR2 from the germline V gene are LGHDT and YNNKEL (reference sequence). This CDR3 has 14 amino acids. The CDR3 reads CASSSWTENTEAFF. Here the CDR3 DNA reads TGTGCCAGCAGCTCCTGGACAGAGAACACTGAAGCTTTCTTT.